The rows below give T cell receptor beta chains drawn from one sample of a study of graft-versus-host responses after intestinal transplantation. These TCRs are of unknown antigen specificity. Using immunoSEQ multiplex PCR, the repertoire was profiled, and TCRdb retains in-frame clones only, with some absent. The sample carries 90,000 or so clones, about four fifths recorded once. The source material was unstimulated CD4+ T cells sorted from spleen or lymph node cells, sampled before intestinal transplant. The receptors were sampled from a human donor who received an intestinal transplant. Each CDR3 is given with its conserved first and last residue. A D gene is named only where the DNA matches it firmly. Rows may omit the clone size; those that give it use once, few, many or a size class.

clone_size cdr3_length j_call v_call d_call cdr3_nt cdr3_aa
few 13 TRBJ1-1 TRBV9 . TGTGCCAGCAGTCTCAGGGAGAACACTGAAGCTTTCTTT CASSLRENTEAFF
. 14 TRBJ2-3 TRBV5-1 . TGCGCCAGCAGCCCGAGCTGGGCTTCAGATACGCAGTATTTT CASSPSWASDTQYF
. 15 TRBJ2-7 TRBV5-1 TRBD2 TGCGCCAGCAGCTTGGGACTAGCGGGGGCCTACGAGCAGTACTTC CASSLGLAGAYEQYF
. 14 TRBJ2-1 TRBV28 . TGTGCCAGCAGCGACAACAGGGGAGGCAATGAGCAGTTCTTC CASSDNRGGNEQFF
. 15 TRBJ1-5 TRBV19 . TGTGCCAGTAGTATCGAAGGACATATCAATCAGCCCCAGCATTTT CASSIEGHINQPQHF
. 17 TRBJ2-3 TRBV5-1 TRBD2 TGCGCCAGCAGCTTGGAGGGTAGCGGGGGTAGCACAGATACGCAGTATTTT CASSLEGSGGSTDTQYF
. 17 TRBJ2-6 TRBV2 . TGTGCCAGCAGTTTATCGACAGGCAGCTCTGGGGCCAACGTCCTGACTTTC CASSLSTGSSGANVLTF
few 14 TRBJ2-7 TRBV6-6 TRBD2 TGTGCCAGCAGCGCCAGCGGGGTGTCCTACGAGCAGTACTTC CASSASGVSYEQYF
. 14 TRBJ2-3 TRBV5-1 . TGCGCCAGCAGCTTGGTTCAGGGTACAGATACGCAGTATTTT CASSLVQGTDTQYF
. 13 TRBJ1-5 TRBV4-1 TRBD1 TGCGCCAGCAGCCGGACAGGGGATCAGCCCCAGCATTTT CASSRTGDQPQHF
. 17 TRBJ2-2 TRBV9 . TGTGCCAGCAGCGTCCCTCCGCGGGACCCACTCACCGGGGAGCTGTTTTTT CASSVPPRDPLTGELFF
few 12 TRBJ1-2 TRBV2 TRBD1 TGTGCCAGCAGTGAGACAGGGAAAGGCTACACCTTC CASSETGKGYTF
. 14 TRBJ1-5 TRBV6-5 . TGTGCCAGCAGTTCCGGGAACGGCAATCAGCCCCAGCATTTT CASSSGNGNQPQHF
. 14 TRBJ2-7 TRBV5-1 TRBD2 TGCGCCAGCAGCTTCGGACTAGGGGCGGGGGAGCAGTACTTC CASSFGLGAGEQYF
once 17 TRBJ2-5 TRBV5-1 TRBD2 TGCGCCAGCAGCTTGGTTCCTAGCGGGGGGGCTTGGGAGACCCAGTACTTC CASSLVPSGGAWETQYF
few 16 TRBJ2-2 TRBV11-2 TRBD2 TGTGCCAGCAGCTCTATAGCGGGAGGGCGCACCGGGGAGCTGTTTTTT CASSSIAGGRTGELFF
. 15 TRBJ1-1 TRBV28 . TGTGCCAGCAGTGTGGATCGGACAGCTAACACTGAAGCTTTCTTT CASSVDRTANTEAFF
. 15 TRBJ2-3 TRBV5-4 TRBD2 TGTGCCAGCAGCTTGGCCGGGAGGGGCACAGATACGCAGTATTTT CASSLAGRGTDTQYF
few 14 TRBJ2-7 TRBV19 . TGTGCCAGTAGTATAGTAAGCGATCAAGACGAGCAGTACTTC CASSIVSDQDEQYF
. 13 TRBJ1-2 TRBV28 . TGTGCCAGCAGACCGGGAGCCAACTATGGCTACACCTTC CASRPGANYGYTF
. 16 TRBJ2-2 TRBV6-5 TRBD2 TGTGCCAGCAGTTACTCCCCCCGGGGGGACACCGGGGAGCTGTTTTTT CASSYSPRGDTGELFF
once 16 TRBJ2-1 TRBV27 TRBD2 TGTGCCAGCAGTTCCCGGACTAGCGGGGGGGCCCGGGAGCAGTTCTTC CASSSRTSGGAREQFF
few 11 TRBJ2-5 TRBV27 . TGTGCCAGCAGTTGGGAGGAGACCCAGTACTTC CASSWEETQYF
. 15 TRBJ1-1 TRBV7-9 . TGTGCCAGCAGCATTCTTCCCCCCGGGTACACTGAAGCTTTCTTT CASSILPPGYTEAFF
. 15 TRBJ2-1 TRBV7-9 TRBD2 TGTGCCAGCAGCTTTCCCGGGACTAGAGACAATGAGCAGTTCTTC CASSFPGTRDNEQFF
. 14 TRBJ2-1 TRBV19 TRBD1 TGTGCCAGTAGTATAGATCAGGGGGCGGGAGAGCAGTTCTTC CASSIDQGAGEQFF
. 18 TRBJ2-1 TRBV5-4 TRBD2 TGTGCCAGCAGCGCCCTCCTCGTAAGCGCGGGGGAATACAATGAGCAGTTCTTC CASSALLVSAGEYNEQFF
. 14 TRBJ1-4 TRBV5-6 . TGTGCCAGCAACTACAGGGCAGGGAGTGAAAAACTGTTTTTT CASNYRAGSEKLFF
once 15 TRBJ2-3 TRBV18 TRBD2 TGTGCCAGCTCACCACTAGCGGGAGTCACAGATACGCAGTATTTT CASSPLAGVTDTQYF
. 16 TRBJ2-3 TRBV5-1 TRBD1 TGCGCCAGCAGCTTGGTTGGACAGGGGGGCACAGATACGCAGTATTTT CASSLVGQGGTDTQYF
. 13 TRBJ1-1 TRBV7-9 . TGTGCCAGCATTGGACAGAGGAACACTGAAGCTTTCTTT CASIGQRNTEAFF
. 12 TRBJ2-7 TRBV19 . TGTGCCAGTAGCGACAGATTCTACGAGCAGTACTTC CASSDRFYEQYF